Below, 10 T cell receptor beta chains from the same sample are listed, as sequenced in a study of memory CD4+ T cells and cytomegalovirus serostatus. The sort gate was single viable CD3+CD4+CD8-CD45RO+ cells for memory CD4+ T cells. Sequencing used immunoSEQ multiplex PCR; TCRdb keeps in-frame clones, though not all of them. The table has 45,000 to 65,000 clones, around 83% seen once; the top ten hold roughly 2%. The sample taken for sequencing was memory CD4+ T cells from blood. The source is an adult in good health and CMV-seropositive.

This clone showed up just a few times. The rearrangement uses TRBV5-1 and TRBJ1-1; TRBD1 might be the D (6 bases). Germline CDR1 and CDR2: SGHRS and YFSETQ. With 0 bases removed from V and 1 base from J, the gap between germline ends came to 10 bases. The CDR3 loop spans 15 amino acids. CDR3 DNA: TGCGCCAGCAGCTTGGAGGGGGGAGCGAACACTGAAGCTTTCTTT. Amino acid sequence: CASSLEGGANTEAFF.

This chain joins TRBV28 and TRBJ2-3, with TRBD2 matching 11 bases. Germline CDR1 and CDR2: MDHEN and SYDVKM. Trimming at V came to 3 bases and at J to 6 bases, leaving 2 bases not matched to a gene. The CDR3 spans 14 residues. CDR3 in amino acids: CASSFRTSGDTQYF. CDR3 nucleotides: TGTGCCAGCAGTTTCCGGACTAGCGGGGATACGCAGTATTTT.

This clone was seen just once. The V and J genes are TRBV9 and TRBJ2-5; weak D call: TRBD2 (6 bases). Trimming took off 1 base at V and 2 bases at J, with 9 bases between the two ends. CDR3 length equals 14 residues. CDR1 is SGDLS and CDR2 is YYNGEE in the germline V gene. CDR3 region: CASSVSLAQETQYF. The CDR3 DNA is TGTGCCAGCAGCGTAAGTCTAGCGCAAGAGACCCAGTACTTC.

This clone was seen a few times. The rearrangement joins TRBV9 to TRBJ2-7; possible D gene TRBD1, 5 bases. Trimming stripped 4 bases from V and 3 bases from J, with 20 bases between. The length of the CDR3 is 16 residues. Germline V gene data show CDR1 as SGDLS and CDR2 as YYNGEE. CDR3 region: CASSPTLTARGYEQYF. Written as DNA, the CDR3 is TGTGCCAGCAGCCCTACTTTGACAGCCCGCGGCTACGAGCAGTACTTC.

This clone was picked up one time. The V call is TRBV4-3, the J call TRBJ1-4; the match to TRBD1 covers 7 bases. After removal of 2 bases from V and 7 bases from J, the junction contained 10 bases not matched to a gene. Per the germline V gene, CDR1 is LGHNA and CDR2 is YSLEER. CDR3 length equals 16 residues. Here the CDR3 reads CASSQNRQGSGEKLFF. CDR3 DNA sequence: TGCGCCAGCAGCCAAAATCGACAGGGTTCGGGTGAAAAACTGTTTTTT.

The rearrangement joins TRBV2 to TRBJ2-3; TRBD2 matches 8 bases. V lost 5 bases and J lost 6; bases outside the gene matches: 4. Germline V lookup: CDR1 SNHLY, CDR2 FYNNEI. The CDR3 has 13 residues. The CDR3 DNA is TGTGCCAGCAGTACTAGCGGTGGGGATACGCAGTATTTT. Translated, it gives CASSTSGGDTQYF.

The chain recombines TRBV10-3 with TRBJ2-2; the D gene is possibly TRBD1 (7 bases). Looked up from germline, CDR1 is ENHRY and CDR2 is SYGVKD. Trimming cost V 10 bases and J 4 bases, with 16 bases left between them. The CDR3 sequence is 14 residues long. CDR3 DNA sequence: TGTGCCACTAGGGGGGACAGTCGCACCGGGGAGCTGTTTTTT. It yields the protein CATRGDSRTGELFF.

The rearrangement joins TRBV19 to TRBJ1-5; 9 bases agree with TRBD1. Germline-derived CDR1 and CDR2 are LNHDA and SQIVND (reference sequence). The length of the CDR3 is 15 residues. Trimming took 5 bases from V and 4 from J; bases not matched to a gene: 6. The CDR3 sequence is CASSGPGQGNQPQHF. The CDR3 DNA is TGTGCCAGTAGTGGGCCGGGACAGGGTAATCAGCCCCAGCATTTT.

This chain connects TRBV11-2 to TRBJ2-7; a possible D gene is TRBD1 (6 bases). Trimming pared 4 bases from V and 5 bases from J, leaving 15 bases between. The CDR3 loop spans 14 amino acids. The V gene's germline CDR1 is SGHAT and CDR2 FQNNGV. The CDR3 DNA sequence: TGTGCCAGCAGCTCAGACAGGTATATCGACGAGCAGTACTTC. Amino acids: CASSSDRYIDEQYF. Full variable domain (missing parts from reference TRBV11-2 and TRBJ2-7): EAGVAQSPRYKIIEKRQSVAFWCNPISGHATLYWYQQILGQGPKLLIQFQNNGVVDDSQLPKDRFSAERLKGVDSTLKIQPAKLEDSAVYLCASSSDRYIDEQYFGPGTRLTVT.

J is TRBJ2-2 and V is TRBV12-5, with D uncertain. The germline CDR1 and CDR2 sequences are LGHNT and FRNRAP. CDR3 size: 12 residues. V dropped 1 base and J dropped 4 bases, with 1 base sitting between them. The CDR3 here is CASGLATGELFF. In DNA, the CDR3 is TGTGCTAGTGGTTTGGCCACCGGGGAGCTGTTTTTT.